Presented here are 20 T cell receptor beta chains from one specimen sequenced in a study of T cell responses to AZD1222 COVID-19 vaccine. Data came from immunoSEQ multiplex PCR; TCRdb stores just in-frame clones and leaves some out. The data show 75,000 to 90,000 clones, under 95% seen once. The material was peripheral blood, obtained 28 days after the second AZD1222 dose. These receptors were obtained from an adult who received the AZD1222 COVID-19 vaccine.

The chain carries TRBV5-6 and TRBJ1-1; D gene unclear. CDR1 is SGHDT, CDR2 YYEEEE, per germline. V lost 2 bases, J lost 10 bases, and 15 bases lay in between. This CDR3 comprises 13 residues. The CDR3 coding sequence is TGTGCCAGCAGCTTATCGGATTGGGAGGGAGCTTTCTTT. Amino acid sequence: CASSLSDWEGAFF.

As DNA, the CDR3 is TGTGCCACCAGTGATGCGGGGAGCTCTGGAAACACCATATATTTT. This codes for CATSDAGSSGNTIYF. The rearrangement links TRBV24-1 to TRBJ1-3; D not certain. The CDR3 runs to 15 residues. Trimming left V 3 bases short and J 0 bases short, with 8 bases between. Germline assignment: CDR1 KGHDR and CDR2 SFDVKD.

The rearrangement links TRBV7-2 to TRBJ1-1, with no clear D. Germline V gene data show CDR1 as SGHTA and CDR2 as FQGNSA. The CDR3 extends over 13 amino acids. Between the trimmed V and J ends, which lost 5 bases and 3 bases, there was a span of 10 bases. The CDR3 protein is CASSRLLYTEAFF. CDR3 nucleotides: TGTGCCAGCAGCAGGCTGCTTTACACTGAAGCTTTCTTT.

The V call is TRBV28, the J call TRBJ2-3; the D gene is possibly TRBD1 (6 bases). V was pared by 3 bases and J by 4 bases, with 11 bases between. The germline gives CDR1 MDHEN, CDR2 SYDVKM. This CDR3 is built from 14 residues. The DNA of the CDR3 is TGTGCCAGCAGTTTCAGGGGTCTTTCAGATACGCAGTATTTT. Encoded protein: CASSFRGLSDTQYF.

This rearrangement joins TRBV28 to TRBJ2-7; TRBD2 matches at 13 bases. Trimming removed 5 bases from V and 5 bases from J; junction bases left unmatched: 15. Germline CDR1 MDHEN, CDR2 SYDVKM. The CDR3 is 18 amino acids. This CDR3 reads CASSPTGTSGVSVNEQYF. The CDR3 DNA follows: TGTGCCAGCAGTCCCACCGGGACTAGCGGGGTTTCGGTTAACGAGCAGTACTTC.

The CDR3 bases are TGTGCCAGCAGTTTCCGTGGCGGGTACTCCTACGAGCAGTACTTC. Translating gives CASSFRGGYSYEQYF. The chain has TRBV28 and TRBJ2-7, with D maybe TRBD2 (5 bases). Germline V gives CDR1 MDHEN, CDR2 SYDVKM. The germline V and J ends were trimmed by 3 bases and 0 bases, with 12 bases remaining between them. The CDR3 runs 15 residues. Variable domain in full (rest from reference TRBV28 and TRBJ2-7): DVKVTQSSRYLVKRTGEKVFLECVQDMDHENMFWYRQDPGLGLRLIYFSYDVKMKEKGDIPEGYSVSREKKERFSLILESASTNQTSMYLCASSFRGGYSYEQYFGPGTRLTVT.

The chain joins TRBV6-5 to TRBJ2-2; perhaps TRBD2 as D (5 bases). V lost 6 bases and J lost 4, with 15 bases in between. This CDR3 region has 15 residues. Germline V CDR1 and CDR2: MNHEY, SVGAGI. The CDR3 DNA follows: TGTGCCAGCAGGGCCGGGATTTTTTTCACCGGGGAGCTGTTTTTT. Protein product: CASRAGIFFTGELFF.

V usage is TRBV9 and J usage is TRBJ2-7; D may be TRBD2 (5 bases). V lost 0 bases, J lost 6 bases, and 10 bases lay in between. This CDR3 spans 13 amino acids. The germline gives CDR1 SGDLS, CDR2 YYNGEE. The CDR3 nucleotides are TGTGCCAGCAGCGTAGGTGGCGGAGGCGAGCAGTACTTC. It codes for CASSVGGGGEQYF.

V gene TRBV4-3 combines with J gene TRBJ2-7, with TRBD1 identical over 7 bases. Trimming removed 6 bases from V and 3 bases from J; junction bases left unmatched: 5. The CDR3 runs 13 residues. CDR1 and CDR2 from the germline V gene are LGHNA and YSLEER. For the CDR3, the DNA is TGCGCCAGCAGTCGGACAGGCAACTACGAGCAGTACTTC. It yields the protein CASSRTGNYEQYF.

The chain couples TRBV23-1 to TRBJ1-5; 9 nucleotides match TRBD1. TRBV23-1 has ORF status, its function being uncertain. V was pared by 6 bases and J by 0 bases, with 6 bases of the junction left unmatched. This CDR3 has 16 residues. This CDR3 reads CASRRGQGDSNQPQHF. The CDR3 nucleotides read TGCGCCAGCAGAAGGGGACAGGGCGATAGCAATCAGCCCCAGCATTTT.

The CDR3 nucleotides read TGTGCCAGCAGTTTAGTCACTAACTATGGCTACACCTTC. Translation gives CASSLVTNYGYTF. The chain has TRBV28 and TRBJ1-2; D call uncertain. The germline CDR1 and CDR2 sequences are MDHEN and SYDVKM. The CDR3 is made up of 13 amino acids. Trimming shortened V by 2 bases and J by 0 bases, and 4 bases separated the two germline ends.

CDR3 protein: CASSFSTDTQYF. The CDR3 bases are TGTGCCAGCAGTTTTAGCACAGATACGCAGTATTTT. V is TRBV28 and J is TRBJ2-3; D call uncertain. Trimming left V 3 bases short and J 0 bases short, with 1 base between. The CDR3 runs to 12 residues. The V gene's germline CDR1 is MDHEN and CDR2 SYDVKM.

The CDR3 is CASRSTYQGRSTEAFF. In nucleotides, the CDR3 is TGTGCAAGTCGCTCGACTTATCAGGGACGGAGCACTGAAGCTTTCTTT. The chain has TRBV12-2 and TRBJ1-1. TRBV12-2 is given as a pseudogene. The CDR3 has 16 amino acids.

J is TRBJ2-2 and V is TRBV7-9; TRBD1 matches at 7 bases. The CDR3 is made up of 15 amino acids. J gave up 3 bases and V 5 bases, and 6 bases lay outside the gene matches. Germline V gene sequence: CDR1 SEHNR, CDR2 FQNEAQ (reference sequence). Here the CDR3 reads CASSDDRVYTGELFF. CDR3 DNA: TGTGCCAGCAGCGATGACAGGGTTTACACCGGGGAGCTGTTTTTT.

This chain uses TRBV5-1 with TRBJ2-6; D unresolved. The CDR3 length is 13 residues. Germline CDR1 SGHRS, CDR2 YFSETQ. Trimming took off 0 bases at V and 2 bases at J, with 0 bases between the two ends. This CDR3 reads CASSLAGANVLTF. DNA of the CDR3: TGCGCCAGCAGCTTGGCTGGGGCCAACGTCCTGACTTTC. Supplemented by reference TRBV5-1 and TRBJ2-6, the full variable domain reads KAGVTQTPRYLIKTRGQQVTLSCSPISGHRSVSWYQQTPGQGLQFLFEYFSETQRNKGNFPGRFSGRQFSNSRSEMNVSTLELGDSALYLCASSLAGANVLTFGAGSRLTVL.

The chain couples TRBV27 to TRBJ2-1; 7 bases match TRBD2. Germline CDR1 is MNHEY and CDR2 is SMNVEV (reference sequence). J gave up 5 bases and V 8 bases, and 12 bases lay outside the gene matches. The CDR3 consists of 15 residues. The CDR3 reads CASASLASGNNEQFF. CDR3 in DNA: TGTGCCAGCGCCTCACTGGCTAGCGGTAACAATGAGCAGTTCTTC.

The gene calls are TRBV10-1 and TRBJ2-7; 9 positions agree with TRBD1. CDR1 and CDR2 from the germline V gene are WNHNN and SYGVQD (reference sequence). J was trimmed by 6 bases and V by 7 bases; bases with no gene match: 7. This CDR3 is 13 amino acids long. In DNA, the CDR3 is TGCGCCAGCACACGAACAGGGGGCCTCGAGCAGTACTTC. Encoded protein: CASTRTGGLEQYF.

The chain has TRBV28 and TRBJ2-3; 10 bases match TRBD2. The CDR3 covers 16 residues. Germline loops: CDR1 MDHEN, CDR2 SYDVKM. V dropped 6 bases and J dropped 3; count of bases not matched to a gene: 9. The CDR3 DNA reads TGTGCCAGCAGAGCGCTAGCGGGAGACGGGACAGATACGCAGTATTTT. Translated, it gives CASRALAGDGTDTQYF.

The rearrangement links TRBV11-2 to TRBJ1-1, with D unclear. Germline V lookup: CDR1 SGHAT, CDR2 FQNNGV. V lost 0 bases and J lost 4, with 6 bases in between. The CDR3 has 13 amino acids. CDR3 region: CASSLEGGTEAFF. CDR3 nucleotides: TGTGCCAGCAGCTTAGAGGGAGGCACTGAAGCTTTCTTT.

The chain combines TRBV5-4 with TRBJ2-5; perhaps TRBD2 as D (6 bases). The CDR3 extends over 13 amino acids. Germline CDR1 and CDR2: SGHNT and YYREEE (reference sequence). Trimming removed 4 bases from V and 5 bases from J, with 12 bases in between. The CDR3 reads CASSKEGRETQYF. The CDR3 nucleotides read TGTGCCAGCAGCAAAGAGGGGAGGGAGACCCAGTACTTC.